This T cell receptor (beta chain) came from a study of T-cell memory formation after mild COVID-19. Study-wide context: Clusters were largely donor specific.

The germline gives CDR1 SGHRS, CDR2 YFSETQ. Between the trimmed V and J ends, which lost 4 bases and 2 bases, there was a span of 12 bases. This CDR3 has 14 amino acids. General study findings and limits: Clones that contracted from day 15 to 85 had balanced CD4/CD8; later expanders were CD4+ biased. The pre-infection memory compartment contained some responding clones, suggesting cross-reactive memory joined. CM and EM subsets held most contracting CD4+ clones; EMRA held CD8+ ones.

Many counts were recorded for this clonotype. Its matching antigen is unknown. TCRdb analysed the 5' RACE reads with MiXCR anew, one entry per CDR3 protein. The sample has more than 450,000 distinct CDR3 sequences, under 20% seen once; the top ten hold approximately 12%. V gene TRBV5-1 combines with J gene TRBJ2-5; TRBD2 is a possible D gene (6 bases). This TCR came from an adult woman who had mild COVID-19 (a few samples of this study predate the infection). Cell type and time point are not known. Sequencing was carried out using PBMCs or a T cell subset sorted from them (not recorded which). Here the CDR3 reads CASSGGEWQETQYF. In nucleotides, the CDR3 is TGCGCCAGCAGCGGAGGGGAGTGGCAAGAGACCCAGTACTTC.